This is a list of T cell receptor beta chains from one sample in a study of T cells in tuberculosis. Only in-frame clones appear in the TCRdb table, and some are missing; sequencing was by immunoSEQ multiplex PCR. The sample has about 59,000 clones, 80% to 85% seen once; the top ten hold roughly 13%. The material sequenced was CD1b-GMM tetramer-negative cells sorted from PBMCs. These receptors originate from an adult woman with latent tuberculosis. CDR3s include the opening cysteine and the closing phenylalanine or tryptophan. Each record gives: clone size, J gene, V gene, D gene, CDR3 protein, CDR3 DNA. D genes are given only for firm matches. Only part of the rows carry a size: once, few, many, or a class if the clone is expanded.

-,TRBJ2-2,TRBV7-9,TRBD1,CASSLSGTANTGELFF,TGTGCCAGCAGCTTATCCGGGACAGCGAACACCGGGGAGCTGTTTTTT
-,TRBJ1-5,TRBV28,-,CASSPRDYYSNQPQHF,TGTGCCAGCAGTCCCCGGGACTATTATAGCAATCAGCCCCAGCATTTT
-,TRBJ1-4,TRBV27,TRBD1,CASSSRTGAREKLFF,TGTGCCAGCAGTTCCCGGACAGGGGCGCGTGAAAAACTGTTTTTT
few,TRBJ1-3,TRBV11-2,-,CASSLGASGNTIYF,TGTGCCAGCAGCTTAGGGGCTTCTGGAAACACCATATATTTT
-,TRBJ1-2,TRBV2,-,CASSEDLQGMNGYTF,TGTGCCAGCAGTGAAGACCTCCAGGGAATGAATGGCTACACCTTC
-,TRBJ2-5,TRBV5-1,TRBD2,CASSLGLAGIETQYF,TGCGCCAGCAGCCTGGGGCTAGCGGGGATAGAGACCCAGTACTTC
-,TRBJ2-7,TRBV6-1,TRBD1,CASSEFGQGATVKQYF,TGTGCCAGCAGTGAATTCGGACAGGGGGCGACGGTAAAGCAGTACTTC
once,TRBJ2-7,TRBV12-5,-,CASGGGPYEQYF,TGTGCTAGTGGGGGGGGGCCCTACGAGCAGTACTTC
-,TRBJ1-5,TRBV5-1,-,CASSLGQVDQPQHF,TGCGCCAGCAGCTTGGGACAGGTGGATCAGCCCCAGCATTTT
-,TRBJ2-7,TRBV5-5,-,CASSLTDSMGYEQYF,TGTGCCAGCAGCCTAACGGACAGCATGGGATACGAGCAGTACTTC
-,TRBJ2-7,TRBV5-1,-,CASSLTAGAYEQYF,TGCGCCAGCAGCTTGACCGCAGGGGCGTACGAGCAGTACTTC
-,TRBJ2-3,TRBV28,-,CASHSAGHLSTDTQYF,TGTGCCAGCCACTCGGCGGGGCATCTAAGCACAGATACGCAGTATTTT
-,TRBJ2-3,TRBV5-6,TRBD1,CASSLQTGVRGTDTQYF,TGTGCCAGCAGCCTACAGACAGGGGTTAGGGGCACAGATACGCAGTATTTT
once,TRBJ1-1,TRBV19,-,CAGSIDRSVTEAFF,TGTGCCGGTAGTATCGACAGGAGTGTTACTGAAGCTTTCTTT
-,TRBJ2-1,TRBV2,TRBD1,CASSGTGSNEQFF,TGTGCCAGCAGTGGGACAGGGAGCAATGAGCAGTTCTTC
medium-sized,TRBJ1-2,TRBV18,TRBD1,CASSLGQDYGYTF,TGTGCCAGCTCACTCGGACAGGACTATGGCTACACCTTC
-,TRBJ2-7,TRBV21-1,-,CASSKGQEIVYEQYF,TGTGCCAGCAGCAAAGGACAGGAGATCGTCTACGAGCAGTACTTC
-,TRBJ1-2,TRBV7-3,-,CASSLRRSGYGYTF,TGTGCCAGCAGCTTAAGACGGTCAGGGTATGGCTACACCTTC
-,TRBJ2-6,TRBV7-2,TRBD2,CASRGRGVSSGANVLTF,TGTGCCAGCAGGGGGCGGGGGGTCTCCTCTGGGGCCAACGTCCTGACTTTC
-,TRBJ1-6,TRBV5-1,TRBD1,CASSAGTADNSPLHF,TGCGCCAGCAGCGCCGGGACAGCAGATAATTCACCCCTCCACTTT
-,TRBJ1-2,TRBV14,TRBD1,CASSTRQGGGYTF,TGTGCCAGCAGCACTCGACAGGGGGGAGGCTACACCTTC
-,TRBJ1-5,TRBV21-1,-,CARDRGPSNQPQHF,TGTGCCAGGGACAGGGGCCCAAGCAATCAGCCCCAGCATTTT
few,TRBJ2-2,TRBV30,-,CAWSLNAAGELFF,TGTGCCTGGAGCCTTAACGCGGCCGGGGAGCTGTTTTTT
-,TRBJ2-1,TRBV28,TRBD2,CASSRLAVINEQFF,TGTGCCAGCAGTAGACTAGCGGTTATCAATGAGCAGTTCTTC
-,TRBJ1-6,TRBV30,-,CAWRGPSSWDSPLHF,TGTGCCTGGAGGGGCCCAAGCTCGTGGGATTCACCCCTCCACTTT
-,TRBJ1-2,TRBV12-5,-,CASGLAEQAGRGYTF,TGTGCTAGTGGTTTGGCTGAGCAGGCAGGGCGCGGCTACACCTTC
-,TRBJ2-4,TRBV6-4,-,CASNEDLQGSVENIQYF,TGTGCCAGCAATGAGGACCTTCAGGGGTCTGTCGAAAACATTCAGTACTTC
-,TRBJ2-2,TRBV11-3,-,CASSLTRNTGELFF,TGTGCCAGCAGCTTAACAAGGAACACCGGGGAGCTGTTTTTT
-,TRBJ2-5,TRBV6-5,TRBD1,CASGHWTGKETQYF,TGTGCCAGCGGCCATTGGACAGGGAAAGAGACCCAGTACTTC
once,TRBJ2-7,TRBV11-3,-,CASSRSGLPYEQYF,TGTGCCAGCAGCCGCTCAGGACTGCCCTACGAGCAGTACTTC
-,TRBJ2-7,TRBV7-2,TRBD2,CASSPNSGINEQYF,TGTGCCAGCAGCCCAAATAGCGGGATAAACGAGCAGTACTTC
-,TRBJ2-7,TRBV6-1,-,CASSTAVREYEQYF,TGTGCCAGTTCAACAGCCGTCCGGGAGTACGAGCAGTACTTC
-,TRBJ2-1,TRBV6-5,TRBD2,CASSSERGGRDEQFF,TGTGCCAGCAGCTCGGAGCGGGGGGGCAGGGATGAGCAGTTCTTC
-,TRBJ2-7,TRBV6-1,TRBD1,CASRRQGNSYEQYF,TGTGCCAGCAGGCGACAGGGCAACTCCTACGAGCAGTACTTC
few,TRBJ1-2,TRBV2,TRBD1,CANDRDDYGYTF,TGTGCCAATGACAGGGACGACTATGGCTACACCTTC
-,TRBJ1-2,TRBV19,-,CASSTPLGGNYGYTF,TGTGCCAGTAGTACCCCTCTGGGGGGGAACTATGGCTACACCTTC
-,TRBJ2-3,TRBV11-3,-,CASSLDQGRDTQYF,TGTGCCAGCAGCTTAGATCAGGGGAGAGATACGCAGTATTTT
once,TRBJ2-5,TRBV27,-,CASSPRTYQETQYF,TGTGCCAGCAGTCCAAGGACTTATCAAGAGACCCAGTACTTC
-,TRBJ2-7,TRBV11-2,-,CASSRTVTTYEQYF,TGTGCCAGCAGTCGGACAGTAACTACCTACGAGCAGTACTTC
few,TRBJ1-6,TRBV19,-,CASSFTASSYNSPLHF,TGTGCCAGTAGTTTTACAGCCAGCTCCTATAATTCACCCCTCCACTTT
-,TRBJ2-5,TRBV27,TRBD1,CASSRLTGTGQETQYF,TGTGCCAGCAGTCGGCTAACCGGGACAGGGCAAGAGACCCAGTACTTC
-,TRBJ2-7,TRBV7-2,-,CASSFQDRQLYEQYF,TGTGCCAGCAGCTTCCAAGACAGGCAACTCTACGAGCAGTACTTC
-,TRBJ2-3,TRBV9,-,CASSVVSGSTGTDTQYF,TGTGCCAGCAGCGTAGTATCCGGGTCGACCGGCACAGATACGCAGTATTTT
-,TRBJ2-7,TRBV7-9,-,CASSFSSSYEQYF,TGTGCCAGCAGCTTCTCCAGCTCCTACGAGCAGTACTTC
-,TRBJ1-2,TRBV6-1,-,CASSTGPNYGYTF,TGTGCCAGCAGTACAGGGCCTAACTATGGCTACACCTTC
-,TRBJ2-5,TRBV2,TRBD1,CASSESTGGGQETQYF,TGTGCCAGCAGTGAAAGCACAGGGGGCGGACAAGAGACCCAGTACTTC
-,TRBJ1-6,TRBV27,-,CASSFGASPLHF,TGTGCCAGCAGTTTTGGGGCTTCACCCCTCCACTTT
-,TRBJ2-3,TRBV28,TRBD1,CASSLWTGGLGTDTQYF,TGTGCCAGCAGTCTCTGGACAGGGGGCTTAGGCACAGATACGCAGTATTTT
-,TRBJ2-1,TRBV4-2,-,CASSHRGPGSSYNEQFF,TGTGCCAGCAGCCACCGGGGACCCGGGAGCTCCTACAATGAGCAGTTCTTC
-,TRBJ2-7,TRBV27,-,CASSLKPRVPYEQYF,TGTGCCAGCAGTTTAAAGCCCAGGGTCCCCTACGAGCAGTACTTC